This is a list of T cell receptor beta chains from one sample in a study of cytomegalovirus exposure and HLA in healthy donors. TCRdb's table, derived via immunoSEQ multiplex PCR, lists solely in-frame clones and lacks some. This table lists 130,000 or so clones. Specimen: PBMCs. The receptors come from a man aged 18 to 29 in good health and CMV-seronegative. Both conserved end residues are part of each CDR3. Fields, in order: J gene, D gene, V gene, CDR3 DNA, CDR3 protein. D genes are given only for firm matches.

TRBJ2-1	TRBD2	TRBV5-4	TGTGCCAGCAGCTTTACTAGCGGGGGGTACAATGAGCAGTTCTTC	CASSFTSGGYNEQFF
TRBJ2-2	-	TRBV5-1	TGCGCCAGCAGCCTCCAGGGGCAGACCGGGGAGCTGTTTTTT	CASSLQGQTGELFF
TRBJ2-1	TRBD2	TRBV19	TGTGCCAGTAGTATCCGGGCGGGAGGTTACAATGAGCAGTTCTTC	CASSIRAGGYNEQFF
TRBJ2-7	TRBD1	TRBV9	TGTGCCAGCAGCTCGACAGGGAGCGCCTACGAGCAGTACTTC	CASSSTGSAYEQYF
TRBJ2-2	TRBD1	TRBV30	TGTGCCTGGTCCCCGGGACAGGGGAACACCGGGGAGCTGTTTTTT	CAWSPGQGNTGELFF
TRBJ1-1	TRBD1	TRBV5-1	TGCGCCAGCAGCCTGGGACAGGGAAGGACTGAAGCTTTCTTT	CASSLGQGRTEAFF
TRBJ1-2	-	TRBV2	TGTGCCAGCACACTAGCAGGGAGCTATGGCTACACCTTC	CASTLAGSYGYTF
TRBJ1-4	TRBD1	TRBV5-1	TGCGCCAGCAGCGGGAAGGGGGCCGGGGATGAAAAACTGTTTTTT	CASSGKGAGDEKLFF
TRBJ2-5	TRBD2	TRBV6-1	TGTGCCAGCAGTGACCACTCCCGGGAGGTCAAGGGGACCCAGTACTTC	CASSDHSREVKGTQYF
TRBJ2-7	TRBD2	TRBV5-6	TGTGCCAGCAGCTTGTTGGGGAGGGGAAGTCCCATCTCTTACGAGCAGTACTTC	CASSLLGRGSPISYEQYF
TRBJ2-1	TRBD1	TRBV19	TGTGCCAGTAGTCCCCGGACAGGATACAATGAGCAGTTCTTC	CASSPRTGYNEQFF
TRBJ1-1	TRBD1	TRBV7-7	TGTGCCAGCAGCCCCGACAGGGCGAGCACTGAAGCTTTCTTT	CASSPDRASTEAFF
TRBJ2-7	-	TRBV7-2	TGTGCCAGCAGCTTAGCCCCAGGGATCTCCTACGAGCAGTACTTC	CASSLAPGISYEQYF
TRBJ1-4	TRBD1	TRBV4-1	TGCGCCAGCAGCCAAGTGTTGGGGACAGGGAAAAAACTGTTTTTT	CASSQVLGTGKKLFF
TRBJ2-5	-	TRBV7-9	TGTGCCAGCAGCTCTACCACCTCCGGGACTGGGGAGACCCAGTACTTC	CASSSTTSGTGETQYF
TRBJ1-1	TRBD1	TRBV28	TGTGCCAGCAGTTGGGACAGTCAGATGAACACTGAAGCTTTCTTT	CASSWDSQMNTEAFF
TRBJ2-7	-	TRBV5-1	TGCGCCAGCAGTCAGGGATCAGGCTACGAGCAGTACTTC	CASSQGSGYEQYF
TRBJ2-5	TRBD1	TRBV5-1	TGCGCCAGCAGCGAGGGGGACAGACTCCAGTACTTC	CASSEGDRLQYF
TRBJ1-1	-	TRBV9	TGTGCCAGCAGCGGACTGCTGGGGGGTGAAGCTTTCTTT	CASSGLLGGEAFF
TRBJ2-7	-	TRBV6-5	TGTGCCAGCGGTGCGGCCCCCTACGAGCAGTACTTC	CASGAAPYEQYF
TRBJ2-7	-	TRBV9	TGTGCCAGCAGCGGAGGCTCGTCGAGCTCCTACGAGCAGTACTTC	CASSGGSSSSYEQYF
TRBJ1-2	TRBD1	TRBV5-4	TGTGCCAGCAGCTTGATGGGACAGGGGGCGCTAGGCTACACCTTC	CASSLMGQGALGYTF
TRBJ2-5	TRBD1	TRBV6-6	TGTGCCAGCAGTTACCCGGACAGGGACGTAGTAGAGACCCAGTACTTC	CASSYPDRDVVETQYF
TRBJ1-2	-	TRBV30	TGTGCCTGGTGGGCCGGGGGTGGCTACACCTTC	CAWWAGGGYTF
TRBJ2-3	TRBD2	TRBV5-4	TGTGCCAGCAAACCGGGGCTAGCGGGGATCACAGATACGCAGTATTTT	CASKPGLAGITDTQYF
TRBJ1-4	-	TRBV19	TGTGCCAGTACCTTTCTACTAAGGGCCGGGAAAAATGAAAAACTGTTTTTT	CASTFLLRAGKNEKLFF
TRBJ1-1	TRBD1	TRBV28	TGTGCCAGCAGTTTTTTGCTAGGGGGCGCGGCTGAAGCTTTCTTT	CASSFLLGGAAEAFF
TRBJ1-2	-	TRBV29-1	TGCAGCGCGTCCGCAGTGAGACACAACTATGGCTACACCTTC	CSASAVRHNYGYTF
TRBJ2-1	-	TRBV5-4	TGTGCCAGCAGCCCACTGCCCGTAGATGAGCAGTTCTTC	CASSPLPVDEQFF
TRBJ1-6	-	TRBV30	TGTGCCTGGAGTCTTATTCGTGGGGGGAGAAATTCACCCCTCCACTTT	CAWSLIRGGRNSPLHF
TRBJ1-5	TRBD1	TRBV19	TGTGCCAGTAGTACCGGGACAGGGGGCCGTCAGCCCCAGCATTTT	CASSTGTGGRQPQHF
TRBJ2-7	TRBD1	TRBV6-5	TGTGCCAGCAACCGGGACAGGTCCTACGAGCAGTACTTC	CASNRDRSYEQYF
TRBJ1-3	-	TRBV5-1	TGCGCCAGCAGCTTGGCCACAGGAAACACCATATATTTT	CASSLATGNTIYF
TRBJ2-3	-	TRBV7-6	TGTGCCAGCAGCTTAGCCATGGGTAGCGGCCGCACAGATACGCAGTATTTT	CASSLAMGSGRTDTQYF
TRBJ1-1	TRBD1	TRBV7-8	TGTGCCAGCAGCAGGGACAGCGCAATTGAAGCTTTCTTT	CASSRDSAIEAFF
TRBJ1-1	-	TRBV6-6	TGTGCCAGCAGACGAGTGAACACTGAAGCTTTCTTT	CASRRVNTEAFF
TRBJ1-1	TRBD1	TRBV11-2	TGTGCCAGCAGCTTTCAGCGGACAGGCCTCAGTGAAGCTTTCTTT	CASSFQRTGLSEAFF
TRBJ1-5	-	TRBV28	TGTGCCAGCAGCCTAAGGGAGTTTCAGCCCCAGCATTTT	CASSLREFQPQHF
TRBJ2-7	-	TRBV28	TGTGCCAGCAGCATCCCCCGGAGCGAGCAGTACTTC	CASSIPRSEQYF
TRBJ2-3	-	TRBV27	TGTGCCAGCAGTTTAGGTAGGGGAGATACGCAGTATTTT	CASSLGRGDTQYF
TRBJ2-7	TRBD2	TRBV5-1	TGCGCCAGCAGCGGGGGGGGACTAGCGGGAGATCTATACGAGCAGTACTTC	CASSGGGLAGDLYEQYF
TRBJ1-5	-	TRBV5-5	TGTGCCAGCAGCTTGGGCGGACAGAGAAAGTATAGCAATCAGCCCCAGCATTTT	CASSLGGQRKYSNQPQHF
TRBJ2-7	-	TRBV7-9	TGTGCCAGCAGCTTAGTAATCCACGAGCAGTACTTC	CASSLVIHEQYF
TRBJ2-3	TRBD2	TRBV13	TGTGCCAGCAGCTTCGGACTAGCGGGGGCGGGAGATACGCAGTATTTT	CASSFGLAGAGDTQYF
TRBJ1-1	TRBD1	TRBV28	TGTGCCAGCAGTTTAGGGACAGGGCGCACTGAAGCTTTCTTT	CASSLGTGRTEAFF